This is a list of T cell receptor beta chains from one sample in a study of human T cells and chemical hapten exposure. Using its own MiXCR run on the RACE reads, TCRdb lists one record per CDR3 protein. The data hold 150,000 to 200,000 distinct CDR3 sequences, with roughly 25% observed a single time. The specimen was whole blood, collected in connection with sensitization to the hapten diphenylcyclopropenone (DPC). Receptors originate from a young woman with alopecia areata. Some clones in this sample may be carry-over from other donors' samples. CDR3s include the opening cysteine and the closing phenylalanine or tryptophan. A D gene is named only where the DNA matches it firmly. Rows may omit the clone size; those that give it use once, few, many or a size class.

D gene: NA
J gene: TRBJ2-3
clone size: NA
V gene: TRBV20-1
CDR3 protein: CSARDGASGGSTDTQYF
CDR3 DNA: TGCAGTGCTAGAGATGGTGCGAGTGGCGGAAGCACAGATACGCAGTATTTT

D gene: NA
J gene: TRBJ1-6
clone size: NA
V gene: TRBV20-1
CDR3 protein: CSARGQNNSPLHF
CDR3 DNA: TGCAGTGCTAGAGGACAGAATAATTCACCCCTCCACTTT

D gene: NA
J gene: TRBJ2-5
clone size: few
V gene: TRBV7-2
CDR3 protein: CASSRYGQAGGETQYF
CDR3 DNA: TGTGCCAGCAGCAGATACGGACAGGCGGGGGGAGAGACCCAGTACTTC

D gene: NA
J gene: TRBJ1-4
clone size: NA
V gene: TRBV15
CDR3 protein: CATSRSGPSRLFF
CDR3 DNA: TGTGCCACCAGCAGATCGGGCCCGAGTCGGCTGTTTTTT

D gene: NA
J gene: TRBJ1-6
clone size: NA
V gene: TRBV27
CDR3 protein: CASRSGPNNSPLHF
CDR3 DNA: TGTGCCAGCCGATCAGGCCCAAATAATTCACCCCTCCACTTT

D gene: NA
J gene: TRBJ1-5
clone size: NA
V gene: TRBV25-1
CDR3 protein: CASSEYTANQPQHF
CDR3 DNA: TGTGCCAGCAGTGAATATACAGCAAATCAGCCCCAGCATTTT

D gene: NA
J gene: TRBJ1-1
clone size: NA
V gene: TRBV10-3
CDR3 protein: CVIRPDGGAQDAFF
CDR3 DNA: TGTGTCATCAGGCCGGATGGGGGGGCGCAGGACGCTTTCTTT

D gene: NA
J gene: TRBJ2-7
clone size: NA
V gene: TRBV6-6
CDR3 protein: CASSTRGGSSYEQYF
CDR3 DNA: TGTGCCAGCAGTACTAGGGGGGGGAGCTCCTACGAGCAGTACTTC

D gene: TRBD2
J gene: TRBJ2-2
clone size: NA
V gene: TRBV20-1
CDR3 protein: CSARGAGGNTGELFF
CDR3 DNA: TGCAGTGCTAGGGGAGCGGGGGGGAACACCGGGGAGCTGTTTTTT

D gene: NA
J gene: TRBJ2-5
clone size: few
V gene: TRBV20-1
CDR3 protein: CSASPRETQYF
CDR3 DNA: TGCAGTGCTTCCCCGCGAGAGACCCAGTACTTC

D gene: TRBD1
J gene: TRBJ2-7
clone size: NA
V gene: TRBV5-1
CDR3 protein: CASSLGTARFYEQYF
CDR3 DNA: TGCGCCAGCAGCCTCGGGACAGCCAGGTTCTACGAGCAGTACTTC

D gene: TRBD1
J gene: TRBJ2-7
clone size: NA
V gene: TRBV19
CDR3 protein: CASSDVRDSEYEQYF
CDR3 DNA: TGTGCCAGTAGTGACGTCCGGGACAGTGAGTACGAGCAGTACTTC

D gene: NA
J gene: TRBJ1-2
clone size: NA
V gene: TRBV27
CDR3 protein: CASGRTAYGYTF
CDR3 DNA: TGTGCCAGCGGCCGGACAGCTTATGGCTACACCTTC

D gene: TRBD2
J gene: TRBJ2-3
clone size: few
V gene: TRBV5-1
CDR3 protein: CASSSLAGFDTQYF
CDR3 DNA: TGCGCCAGCAGCTCACTAGCGGGGTTCGATACGCAGTATTTT

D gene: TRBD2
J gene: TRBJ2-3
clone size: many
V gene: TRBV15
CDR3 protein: CATSSGTSGTDTQYF
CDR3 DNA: TGTGCCACCAGCTCCGGGACTAGCGGGACAGATACGCAGTATTTT

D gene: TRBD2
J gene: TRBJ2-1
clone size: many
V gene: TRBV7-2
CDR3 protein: CASSHKLAGGPYNEQFF
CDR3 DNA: TGTGCCAGCAGCCACAAACTAGCGGGGGGTCCATACAATGAGCAGTTCTTC

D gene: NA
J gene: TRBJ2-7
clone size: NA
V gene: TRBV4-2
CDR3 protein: CASSPPSFEQYF
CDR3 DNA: TGTGCCAGCAGCCCCCCGTCGTTCGAGCAGTACTTC

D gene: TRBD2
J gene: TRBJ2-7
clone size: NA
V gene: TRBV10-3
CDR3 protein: CAIGLAGEGEQYF
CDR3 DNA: TGTGCCATCGGGCTAGCGGGAGAGGGTGAGCAGTACTTC

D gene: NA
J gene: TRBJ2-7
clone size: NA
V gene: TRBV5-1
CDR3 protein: CASSLGLDGPYEQYF
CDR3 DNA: TGCGCCAGCAGCTTGGGGCTGGACGGTCCCTACGAGCAGTACTTC

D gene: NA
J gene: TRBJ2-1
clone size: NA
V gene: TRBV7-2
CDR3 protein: CASSLDGLAREQFF
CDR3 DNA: TGTGCCAGCAGCTTAGATGGGCTAGCCAGGGAGCAGTTCTTC

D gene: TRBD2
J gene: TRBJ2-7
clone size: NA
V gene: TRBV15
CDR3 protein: CATRETSGFYEQYF
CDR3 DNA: TGTGCCACCAGGGAAACTAGCGGATTTTACGAGCAGTACTTC

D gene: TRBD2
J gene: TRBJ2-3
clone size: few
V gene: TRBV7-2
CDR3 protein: CASTPTSTTDTQYF
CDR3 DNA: TGTGCCAGCACCCCGACTAGCACCACAGATACGCAGTATTTT

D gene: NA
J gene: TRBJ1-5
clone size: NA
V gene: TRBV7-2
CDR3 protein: CASSLGAGKPQHF
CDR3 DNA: TGTGCCAGCAGCTTAGGCGCCGGGAAGCCCCAGCATTTT

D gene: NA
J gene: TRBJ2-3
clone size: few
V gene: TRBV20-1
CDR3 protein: CSAEQADTDTQYF
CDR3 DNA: TGCAGTGCTGAACAGGCGGACACAGATACGCAGTATTTT

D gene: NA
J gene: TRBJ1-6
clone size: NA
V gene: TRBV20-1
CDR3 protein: CSAVQGSSNSPLHF
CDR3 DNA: TGCAGTGCTGTGCAGGGTTCATCTAATTCACCCCTCCACTTT

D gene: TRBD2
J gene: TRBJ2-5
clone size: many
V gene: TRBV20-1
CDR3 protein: CSAIFSGRGVSETQYF
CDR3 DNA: TGCAGTGCTATTTTTAGCGGGAGAGGAGTGTCGGAGACCCAGTACTTC

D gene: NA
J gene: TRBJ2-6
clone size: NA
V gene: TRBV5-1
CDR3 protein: CASSPTEAGANVLTF
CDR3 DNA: TGCGCCAGCAGCCCTACAGAGGCTGGGGCCAACGTCCTGACTTTC

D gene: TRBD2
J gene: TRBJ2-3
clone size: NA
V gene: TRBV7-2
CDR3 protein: CASSLGTSGNTQYF
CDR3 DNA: TGTGCCAGCAGCTTAGGGACTAGCGGTAATACGCAGTATTTT

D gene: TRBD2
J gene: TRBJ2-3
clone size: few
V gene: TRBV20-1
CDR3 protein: CSARPGLIGTDTQYF
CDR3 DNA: TGCAGTGCTCGGCCGGGACTAATAGGAACAGATACGCAGTATTTT

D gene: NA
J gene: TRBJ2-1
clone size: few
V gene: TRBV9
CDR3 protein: CASSPGRRASEYNEQFF
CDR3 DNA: TGTGCCAGCAGCCCGGGGAGGAGGGCTAGTGAGTACAATGAGCAGTTCTTC

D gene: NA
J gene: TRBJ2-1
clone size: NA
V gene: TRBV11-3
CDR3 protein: CASSPTEGFSSYNEQFF
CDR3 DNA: TGTGCCAGCAGCCCGACGGAAGGGTTCAGCTCCTACAATGAGCAGTTCTTC

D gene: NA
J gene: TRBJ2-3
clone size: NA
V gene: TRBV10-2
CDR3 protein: CASTESPSYTDTQYF
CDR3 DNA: TGCGCCAGCACGGAAAGTCCCAGTTACACAGATACGCAGTATTTT

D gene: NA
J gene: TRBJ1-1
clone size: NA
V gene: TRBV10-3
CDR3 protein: CAIGKLGGTEAFF
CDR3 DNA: TGTGCCATCGGTAAACTCGGAGGGACTGAAGCTTTCTTT

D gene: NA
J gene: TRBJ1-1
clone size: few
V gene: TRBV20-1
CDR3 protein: CSAKSAGSNTEAFF
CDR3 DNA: TGCAGTGCAAAGTCGGCAGGGTCGAACACTGAAGCTTTCTTT

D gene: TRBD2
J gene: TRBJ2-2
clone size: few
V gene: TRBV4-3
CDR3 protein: CASSQTPRGGTGELFF
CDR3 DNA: TGCGCCAGCAGCCAAACCCCGCGCGGGGGGACCGGGGAGCTGTTTTTT

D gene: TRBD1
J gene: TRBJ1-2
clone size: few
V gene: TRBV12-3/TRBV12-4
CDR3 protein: CASSSSGTGGESYTF
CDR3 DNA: TGTGCCAGCAGTTCTTCCGGGACAGGCGGCGAAAGCTACACCTTC

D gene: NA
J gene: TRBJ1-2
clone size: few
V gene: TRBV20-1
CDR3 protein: CGKDGYTF
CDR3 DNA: TGCGGAAAGGATGGCTACACCTTC